This T cell receptor beta chain originates from a study of blood T cell repertoires in COVID-19. The protocol was immunoSEQ multiplex PCR, while the TCRdb copy is restricted to in-frame clones and leaves out a portion. Among roughly 500,000 clones listed, 89% were seen once. This TCR was sampled from a man between 18 and 29 years old with COVID-19, enrolled during active disease. The sequencing input was peripheral blood.

The CDR3 DNA reads as TGTGCCACCAGTGATTCGGCGAGATGGACAGGGTTGAGTGAGCAGTTCTTC. It encodes CATSDSARWTGLSEQFF. The chain joins TRBV24-1 to TRBJ2-1; 8 nucleotides line up with TRBD1. Trimming removed 2 bases from V and 9 bases from J; junction bases left unmatched: 14. Germline CDR1 reads KGHDR; CDR2 reads SFDVKD. CDR3 length equals 17 residues.